The T cell receptor (beta chain) described here comes from a study of T cells after yellow fever vaccination. Study-level information: Fractions containing few cells were prepared with SMART-Seq v4 Ultra Low Input.

TCRdb itself ran the 5' RACE reads through MiXCR, one entry per CDR3 protein. The sample holds hundreds of thousands of distinct CDR3 sequences; 18% are singletons and the top ten take 15% to 20%. Study results and limitations: Contamination of FACS-sorted repertoires by abundant clonotypes from the bulk population could occur. Among primary-vaccination clones, most reappeared after the booster, at roughly 96% for CD4 and 85% to 90% for CD8. Shared CD4/CD8 clonotypes were a small share, likely from convergent recombination.

This clonotype was seen many times. What it binds is unknown. Relative to the germline gene, one junction end is altered; a read error may explain this. The CDR3 extends over 13 amino acids. Germline V CDR1 and CDR2: SGHRS, YFSETQ. The chain recombines TRBV5-1 with TRBJ2-5; D uncertain. The material sequenced was PBMCs, taken before the yellow fever booster vaccination. The sequence was collected from a man younger than 30 who received the YFV17D yellow fever vaccine. CDR3 sequence: CASSFGVQETQYF. The CDR3 DNA sequence: TGTGCCAGCAGCTTCGGAGTCCAAGAGACCCAGTACTTC.